This T cell receptor (beta chain) was captured in a study of blood T cells in healthy people across ages. PCR was performed a second time for about 6 to 12 cycles using a sample-barcoded 5' primer and a J-beta primer mix. TCRdb itself ran the 5' RACE reads through MiXCR, one entry per CDR3 protein. This sample has approximately 580,000 distinct CDR3 sequences, with less than 25% found just once. Per the germline V gene, CDR1 is DFQATT and CDR2 is SNEGSKA (reference sequence). The CDR3 has 13 amino acids. V was cut by 6 bases and J by 7 bases, with 16 bases left in between. These same records also appear under a second study, on T cells of mothers and their children.

The sequenced sample consisted of blood. V and J are TRBV20-1 and TRBJ2-1; D is possibly TRBD1 or TRBD2 (5 bases each). The receptor's source is a boy younger than 18 in good health. The CDR3 nucleotides read TGCAGTGCGCCCGGGGCGTTGGGAAATGAGCAGTTCTTC. Protein: CSAPGALGNEQFF.